The 2 T cell receptor beta chains in this list originate from one sample, sequenced in a study of human T cells and chemical hapten exposure. Using its own MiXCR run on the RACE reads, TCRdb lists one record per CDR3 protein. The sample lists fewer than 400,000 distinct CDR3 sequences; approximately 6.3% were seen once. The time point here: patch test 1, 2 weeks after DPC sensitization. As for treatment: therapeutic diphenylcyclopropenone sensitization with weekly scalp DPC. The specimen comprised whole blood, sampled in connection with sensitization to the hapten diphenylcyclopropenone (DPC). All receptors derive from a woman aged 18-29 years with alopecia areata. Some clones in this sample may be carry-over from other donors' samples.

In its sample, this clonotype was seen many times. The chain carries TRBV9 and TRBJ2-1; 8 positions agree with TRBD1. Germline values: CDR1 SGDLS, CDR2 YYNGEE. This CDR3 region has 17 residues. Trimming cost V 3 bases and J 4 bases; bases outside gene matches: 12. CDR3 DNA: TGTGCCAGCAGCGCAGCGGTCAGAGACAGGGGATACAATGAGCAGTTCTTC. It translates to CASSAAVRDRGYNEQFF.

This clonotype was recorded at least ten times. The chain employs TRBV7-9 and TRBJ1-2; D possibly corresponds to TRBD1 (6 bases). The V end lost 3 bases, the J end lost 4 bases, and 15 bases lay between the germline ends. From germline, CDR1 is SEHNR and CDR2 FQNEAQ (reference sequence). This CDR3 contains 15 residues. The CDR3 is CASSFFRGAGYGYTF. CDR3 coding DNA: TGTGCCAGCAGCTTTTTCAGGGGCGCGGGCTATGGCTACACCTTC.